This entry concerns a single TCR beta chain. Each cell subset's genomic DNA was divided evenly among several immunoSEQ plates. The data were produced by immunoSEQ multiplex PCR, yet TCRdb's version contains in-frame clones alone and is incomplete. This table holds more than 600,000 clones, about 91% found once. This specimen comes from a study of shared clonotypes between healthy human individuals. Across the whole study: Each donor contributed plates that comprised three CD4 naive, three CD4 memory, two CD8 naive and one CD8 memory.

V was trimmed by 3 bases and J by 5 bases, leaving 10 bases between them. Germline V gives CDR1 WNHNN, CDR2 SYGVQD (reference sequence). This CDR3 has 13 amino acids. The naive CD8 fraction comprised CD45RO-negative cells positively selected for CCR7 and excluded terminally differentiated effector memory CD45RA+ cells. Adults of Caucasian background living in Nashville, Tennessee made up all donors. The sequence was obtained from a young man in good health. The chain recombines TRBV10-1 with TRBJ1-1; D not resolved. The sequenced material came from naive CD8+ T cells sorted from blood. CDR3 in amino acids: CASSDSGDTEAFF. The CDR3 DNA sequence: TGCGCCAGCAGTGACAGTGGAGATACTGAAGCTTTCTTT.